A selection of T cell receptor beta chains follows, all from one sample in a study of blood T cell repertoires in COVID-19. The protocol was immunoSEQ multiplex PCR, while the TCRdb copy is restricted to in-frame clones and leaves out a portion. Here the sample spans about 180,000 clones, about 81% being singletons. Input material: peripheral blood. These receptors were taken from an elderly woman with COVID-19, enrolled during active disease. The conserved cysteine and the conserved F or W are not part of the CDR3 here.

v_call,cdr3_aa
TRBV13,ASSRGQGYGYT
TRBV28,ASSLGRGYGYT
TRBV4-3,ASSQGPMRQKLF
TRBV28,ASSTDRGGSYEQY
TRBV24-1,ATSDSGARNQPQH
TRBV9,ASRGGTGGSGANVLT
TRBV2,ASSSSGISSYEQY
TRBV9,ASSPRSPEQY
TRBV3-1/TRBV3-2,ASTRGNGVGETQY
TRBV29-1,GSARGGNTIY
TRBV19,ASTSQGGPQH
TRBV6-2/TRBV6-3,ASSSLTSGVGETQY
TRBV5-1,ASSTQTSGRTDTQY
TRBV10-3,AISESTGPGTQY
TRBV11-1,ASSPADRGHEQF
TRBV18,ASSPRTGVAYEQY
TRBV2,ASSTNRGETQY
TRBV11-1,ASSLVWANEQF
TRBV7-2,ASSHGPGNYGYT
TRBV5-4,ASSLAGGGPGGYT
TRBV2,ASRADRGRWGEQY
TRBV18,ASSPSRATERNGYT
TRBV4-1,ASSLRTSGSSTDTQY
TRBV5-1,ASSLGTVNTGELF
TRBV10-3,AIRGDTGANVLT
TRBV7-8,ASSLRTGVDEQF
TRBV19,ASSIRRNRGRGTEAF
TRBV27,ASSLSGTGGWGTGELF
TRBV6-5,ASSYAQGREAF
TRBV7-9,ASSLDGGTYGYT
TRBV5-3,ARSLGHLCRANVLT
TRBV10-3,AIRPGQGSYEQY
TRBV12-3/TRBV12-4,ASSVAGSEQF
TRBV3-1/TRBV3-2,ASSQDHEVGYT
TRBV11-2,ASSASSGATYEQY
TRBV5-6,ASSRTGNQETQY
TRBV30,AWNRVRGGPDTQY
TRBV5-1,ASSWPGTYTSTDTQY
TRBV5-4,ASSLWGVYQETQY
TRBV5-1,ASSWGGTGTQY
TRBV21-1,ASSPYSSGRGPYEQF
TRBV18,ASSLQGNTEAF
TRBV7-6,ASSLGFHQETQY
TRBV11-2,ASSYGTGHTEAF
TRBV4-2,ASSQIAGIVNEQF